These 9 T cell receptor beta chains came from one sample sequenced in a study of radiation and T cells in renal cell carcinoma. Specified time point: baseline pretreatment blood. Treatment described: 15 Gy SBRT to primary tumor, nephrectomy 4 weeks later. TCRdb's copy holds only in-frame clones and misses some; the assay was immunoSEQ multiplex PCR. The repertoire includes around 140,000 clones, around four fifths of them detected once, and approximately 22% sits in the top ten. Sequenced here: blood, sampled from a patient whose treatment included radiotherapy and nephrectomy. The receptor set was obtained from a woman between 50 and 59 years old with renal cell carcinoma.

This clone appeared a few times. The J gene is TRBJ1-5, the V gene TRBV5-6; no clear D gene. V was clipped by 1 base and J by 6 bases, with 5 bases between them. The CDR3 is made up of 12 amino acids. Germline assignment: CDR1 SGHDT and CDR2 YYEEEE. The CDR3 DNA follows: TGTGCCAGCAGCTTGATGGCTCAGCCCCAGCATTTT. Its translation is CASSLMAQPQHF.

The chain combines TRBV6-5 with TRBJ1-5, with TRBD1 matching over 7 bases. CDR1 is MNHEY and CDR2 is SVGAGI in the germline V gene. The junction had 0 bases not matched to a gene; V was cut back by 2 bases and J by 5 bases. CDR3 size: 13 residues. The CDR3 DNA is TGTGCCAGCAGTTACGACAGGGATCAGCCCCAGCATTTT. Protein sequence: CASSYDRDQPQHF.

V and J are TRBV2 and TRBJ2-7; D might be TRBD1 (5 bases). Germline V CDR1 and CDR2: SNHLY, FYNNEI. The CDR3 spans 14 residues. Trimming took 3 bases from V and 0 from J, leaving 9 bases between them. CDR3 sequence reads: CASSDGRGSYEQYF. The CDR3 DNA reads as TGTGCCAGCAGTGACGGAAGGGGCTCCTACGAGCAGTACTTC.

This rearrangement joins TRBV25-1 to TRBJ2-7; no reliable D call. V lost 2 bases to trimming and J lost 4 bases, with 6 bases between them. This CDR3 is built from 12 residues. Germline values: CDR1 MGHDK, CDR2 SYGVNS. DNA for the CDR3: TGTGCCAGCAGTGAAGGGAAGTACGAGCAGTACTTC. Its protein is CASSEGKYEQYF.

This chain connects TRBV7-8 to TRBJ1-4; no reliable D call. V lost 0 bases and J 6 bases, leaving 11 bases between the germline ends. The CDR3 totals 15 residues. Germline V gene data show CDR1 as SGHVS and CDR2 as FQNEAQ. The CDR3 reads CASSLARASYEKLFF. The CDR3 DNA sequence: TGTGCCAGCAGCTTAGCCCGGGCCAGTTATGAAAAACTGTTTTTT.

This chain links TRBV27 with TRBJ2-7, with 9 bases lining up with TRBD1. V was pared by 3 bases and J by 5 bases, with 5 bases of the junction left unmatched. CDR3 length equals 14 residues. Germline V lookup: CDR1 MNHEY, CDR2 SMNVEV (reference sequence). The CDR3 spells CASSFRDRVNEQYF. CDR3 DNA sequence: TGTGCCAGCAGTTTCCGGGACAGGGTAAACGAGCAGTACTTC.

The chain carries TRBV7-9 and TRBJ2-1; TRBD2 might be the D (6 bases). Germline-derived CDR1 and CDR2 are SEHNR and FQNEAQ (reference sequence). The CDR3 is made up of 12 amino acids. Trimming shortened V by 5 bases and J by 10 bases, and 12 bases separated the two germline ends. For the CDR3, the DNA is TGTGCCAGCAGCATAGGACTACCAGAGCAGTTCTTC. Amino acid sequence: CASSIGLPEQFF.

The J gene is TRBJ2-3, the V gene TRBV6-1; D ambiguous. Trimming cost V 8 bases and J 14 bases, with 17 bases left between them. Looked up from germline, CDR1 is MNHNS and CDR2 is SASEGT. This CDR3 has 11 residues. Here the CDR3 DNA reads TGTGCCAGCCCACGGACGGGTAGATTGTATTTT. This codes for CASPRTGRLYF.

V usage is TRBV19 and J usage is TRBJ2-7; the match to TRBD1 covers 7 bases. The CDR3 has 12 amino acids. Losses at the gene ends were 5 bases for V and 6 bases for J; bases not matched to a gene: 4. Looked up from germline, CDR1 is LNHDA and CDR2 is SQIVND (reference sequence). The CDR3 sequence is CASSLWTGEQYF. The CDR3, as DNA: TGTGCCAGTAGTCTTTGGACAGGCGAGCAGTACTTC.